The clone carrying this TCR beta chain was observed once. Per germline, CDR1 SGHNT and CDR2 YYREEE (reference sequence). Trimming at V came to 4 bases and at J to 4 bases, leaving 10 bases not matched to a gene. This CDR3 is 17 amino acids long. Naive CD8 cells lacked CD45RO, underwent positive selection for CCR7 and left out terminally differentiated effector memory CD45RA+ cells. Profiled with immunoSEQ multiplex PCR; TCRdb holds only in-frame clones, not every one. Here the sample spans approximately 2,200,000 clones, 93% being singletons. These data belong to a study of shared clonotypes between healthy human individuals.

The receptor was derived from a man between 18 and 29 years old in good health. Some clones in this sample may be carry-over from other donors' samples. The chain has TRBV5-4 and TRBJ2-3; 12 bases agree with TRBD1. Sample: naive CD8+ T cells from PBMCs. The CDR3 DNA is TGTGCCAGCAGCACACCGGGACAGGGGGCAGAGGCAGATACGCAGTATTTT. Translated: CASSTPGQGAEADTQYF.